The 24 T cell receptor beta chains below were found in one sample sequenced in a study of shared clonotypes between healthy human individuals (dated by TCRdb to 2018 to 2021). CD8 naive samples consisted of CD45RO-negative cells that were positively selected for CCR7, yielding a CD45RA+CCR7+ population without TemRA cells. Libraries came from the immunoSEQ multiplex PCR assay. TCRdb retrieved this table from immuneACCESS and kept in-frame rearrangements only. Not all clones are present; in checked studies, unresolved V genes account for under half, and no reason is known for the remainder. Counted in this sample were around 2,100,000 clones; over 85% of them appeared once. The ten most abundant clones make up around 1.2% of the sample. The sample consisted of naive CD8+ T cells sorted from blood. What the cell subset or site label conveys for this sample: CD45RA+CCR7+. The source of these receptors is a man aged 18-30 years in good health.

The chain has TRBV6-6 and TRBJ2-7; 8 positions match TRBD1. This CDR3 is built from 13 residues. The germline V gene encodes CDR1 MNHNY and CDR2 SVGAGI (reference sequence). The junction had 2 bases not matched to a gene; V was cut back by 2 bases and J by 5 bases. CDR3 amino acids: CASSYQGAHEQYF. CDR3 sequence (DNA): TGTGCCAGCAGTTACCAGGGGGCGCACGAGCAGTACTTC.

The chain has TRBV6-5 and TRBJ2-5, with D unresolved. Germline lookup yields CDR1 MNHEY and CDR2 SVGAGI. The CDR3 is 11 residues long. Trimming removed 2 bases from V and 7 bases from J, with 5 bases in between. The CDR3: CASSYGRTQYF. The CDR3 DNA follows: TGTGCCAGCAGTTACGGGCGGACCCAGTACTTC.

CDR3 DNA sequence: TGTGCCAGCAGCTCTAGCGGGGGCTACGAGCAGTACTTC. It specifies CASSSSGGYEQYF. The rearrangement uses TRBV5-4 and TRBJ2-7, with 10 bases fitting TRBD2. This CDR3 contains 13 residues. V lost 3 bases to trimming and J lost 3 bases; unmatched junction nucleotides: 0. In germline, CDR1 is SGHNT, CDR2 YYREEE (reference sequence).

Notes on this clone: In the same sample, other DNA sequences code for this CDR3. This chain joins TRBV19 and TRBJ2-3, with 11 bases that match TRBD2. Trimming removed 2 bases from V and 3 bases from J; junction bases left unmatched: 1. Germline assignment: CDR1 LNHDA and CDR2 SQIVND (reference sequence). The CDR3 sequence is 15 residues long. The CDR3 reads CASSITSGSTDTQYF. CDR3 in DNA: TGTGCCAGTAGTATAACTAGCGGGAGTACAGATACGCAGTATTTT.

Worth noting for this clone: Within the sample, other DNA sequences also encode this same CDR3. The chain employs TRBV7-9 and TRBJ1-2; 8 positions agree with TRBD1. Germline V gives CDR1 SEHNR, CDR2 FQNEAQ (reference sequence). The CDR3 length is 15 residues. After removal of 1 base from V and 2 bases from J, the junction contained 3 bases not matched to a gene. CDR3 coding DNA: TGTGCCAGCAGCTTAGGGACAGGGTACAACTATGGCTACACCTTC. This codes for CASSLGTGYNYGYTF.

In nucleotides, the CDR3 is TGTGCCAGCAGCTTATCCGGGGAGGTGTTCACAGATACGCAGTATTTT. Residues: CASSLSGEVFTDTQYF. V is TRBV7-9 and J is TRBJ2-3, with a possible D match to TRBD2 (6 bases). Per the germline V gene, CDR1 is SEHNR and CDR2 is FQNEAQ (reference sequence). The CDR3 length is 16 residues. Trimming took 2 bases from V and 2 from J, leaving 14 bases between them.

This clone was observed a single time. The rearrangement uses TRBV9 and TRBJ1-1; tentative D call: TRBD1 (5 bases). Germline CDR1 is SGDLS and CDR2 is YYNGEE. The CDR3 contains 15 residues. V shed 1 base and J shed 2 bases, with 12 bases lying between them. Here the CDR3 reads CASSVLTGANTEAFF. In DNA, the CDR3 is TGTGCCAGCAGCGTATTAACAGGCGCCAACACTGAAGCTTTCTTT.

The V gene is TRBV28, the J gene TRBJ2-5; D is undetermined. CDR3 length: 13 amino acids. Germline V lookup: CDR1 MDHEN, CDR2 SYDVKM. Trimming removed 3 bases at V and 1 base at J, with 6 bases between. The CDR3 sequence: CASSFESQETQYF. The CDR3 DNA reads as TGTGCCAGCAGTTTTGAAAGCCAAGAGACCCAGTACTTC.

This clone was counted once. The DNA for the CDR3 is TGCGCCAGCAGCCAAGACGGCGATTCTTTGAACACTGAAGCTTTCTTT. This translates into CASSQDGDSLNTEAFF. V and J are TRBV4-1 and TRBJ1-1; D ambiguous. Trimming took off 0 bases at V and 0 bases at J, with 11 bases between the two ends. Germline values: CDR1 MGHRA, CDR2 YSYEKL. The CDR3 has 16 amino acids.

The chain carries TRBV27 and TRBJ2-1; either TRBD1 or TRBD2 may supply D (5 bases each). CDR1 is MNHEY, CDR2 SMNVEV, per germline (reference sequence). V was trimmed by 5 bases and J by 9 bases, leaving 11 bases between them. This CDR3 is built from 12 residues. The CDR3 protein is CASSPGAGEQFF. CDR3 in DNA: TGTGCCAGCAGTCCTGGGGCGGGTGAGCAGTTCTTC.

The chain combines TRBV6-5 with TRBJ2-1, with D possibly TRBD1 on 5 matching bases. Trimming removed 0 bases from V and 9 bases from J, with 12 bases in between. The CDR3 is made up of 14 amino acids. Germline V gene sequence: CDR1 MNHEY, CDR2 SVGAGI. In DNA, the CDR3 is TGTGCCAGCAGTTACTCAACAGGCTGGGGTGAGCAGTTCTTC. Protein product: CASSYSTGWGEQFF.

This clone showed up just once. V gene TRBV4-1 combines with J gene TRBJ1-2; TRBD1 agrees at 11 bases. CDR3 length: 15 residues. Germline V gives CDR1 MGHRA, CDR2 YSYEKL. Losses at the gene ends were 4 bases for V and 8 bases for J; bases not matched to a gene: 9. The CDR3 loop reads CASSRTGGILEGYTF. In DNA form, the CDR3 reads TGCGCCAGCAGCCGGACAGGGGGCATCCTAGAAGGCTACACCTTC.

J is TRBJ1-1 and V is TRBV29-1, with D perhaps TRBD1 (6 bases). CDR3 length equals 13 residues. Trimming removed 6 bases at V and 4 bases at J, with 15 bases between. In germline, CDR1 is SQVTM, CDR2 ANQGSEA. The DNA for the CDR3 is TGCAGCGTGAGGACACCCAGGGGCACTGAAGCTTTCTTT. Translating it yields CSVRTPRGTEAFF.

Regarding this clone: The same CDR3 is also encoded by other DNA sequences in this sample. The genes are TRBV11-2 and TRBJ2-1; no clear D gene. Germline V gene lookup returns CDR1 SGHAT and CDR2 FQNNGV. This CDR3 has 15 residues. V dropped 0 bases and J dropped 0 bases, with 6 bases sitting between them. CDR3 DNA sequence: TGTGCCAGCAGCTTAGATAGGAGCTCCTACAATGAGCAGTTCTTC. Translating gives CASSLDRSSYNEQFF.

The rearrangement uses TRBV4-1 and TRBJ2-1; 9 bases are a match to TRBD2. Trimming removed 3 bases from V and 9 bases from J; junction bases left unmatched: 6. CDR3 length: 14 amino acids. The germline gives CDR1 MGHRA, CDR2 YSYEKL. The CDR3 DNA reads as TGCGCCAGCAGCCAGCGGGGGGGGCCGGGTGAGCAGTTCTTC. This gives the protein CASSQRGGPGEQFF.

The chain couples TRBV5-4 to TRBJ1-6, with 12 bases aligning to TRBD1. The CDR3 has 19 amino acids. Trimming removed 3 bases from V and 5 bases from J; junction bases left unmatched: 12. CDR1 is SGHNT and CDR2 is YYREEE in the germline V gene (reference sequence). DNA for the CDR3: TGTGCCAGCAGCTCCGGGACAGGGGGCGAAAGTGGCCATAATTCACCCCTCCACTTT. It is translated as CASSSGTGGESGHNSPLHF.

This CDR3 is CASSYSADRTFNEQFF. The CDR3 coding sequence is TGTGCCAGCAGTTACTCAGCGGACAGGACTTTTAATGAGCAGTTCTTC. The chain couples TRBV6-5 to TRBJ2-1; 7 nucleotides agree with TRBD1. V was clipped by 0 bases and J by 7 bases; unmatched bases: 9. This CDR3 is built from 16 residues. The germline V gene encodes CDR1 MNHEY and CDR2 SVGAGI.

The chain uses TRBV27 and TRBJ2-6; 7 bases line up with TRBD1. The V gene end was trimmed by 6 bases and the J gene end by 3 bases; junction bases not matched to a gene: 8. The germline gives CDR1 MNHEY, CDR2 SMNVEV (reference sequence). CDR3 length: 16 residues. CDR3 region: CASSQQGFYGANVLTF. The CDR3 DNA follows: TGTGCCAGCAGCCAACAGGGGTTCTATGGGGCCAACGTCCTGACTTTC.

The chain links TRBV2 to TRBJ2-3; the D gene is possibly TRBD1 (6 bases). The germline V gene has CDR1 SNHLY and CDR2 FYNNEI. CDR3 length: 13 amino acids. V shed 10 bases and J shed 4 bases, with 15 bases lying between them. The CDR3 protein is CATEGGISDTQYF. Written as DNA, the CDR3 is TGTGCCACGGAAGGGGGTATCTCAGATACGCAGTATTTT.

V and J are TRBV4-1 and TRBJ2-7; TRBD2 matches 9 bases. Unmatched junction bases numbered 10, after V lost 0 bases and J lost 4 bases. The germline V gene has CDR1 MGHRA and CDR2 YSYEKL. The CDR3 has 17 residues. CDR3 in DNA: TGCGCCAGCAGCCAAGATTTCCTAGCGGGATTAAGTTACGAGCAGTACTTC. Its protein is CASSQDFLAGLSYEQYF.

The DNA for the CDR3 is TGTGCCAGCAGCCCCCCGCTACCGAACACCGGGGAGCTGTTTTTT. Translation: CASSPPLPNTGELFF. V gene TRBV7-9 combines with J gene TRBJ2-2; D not resolved. This CDR3 is built from 15 residues. Trimming pared 5 bases from V and 0 bases from J, leaving 10 bases between. Germline CDR1 is SEHNR and CDR2 is FQNEAQ (reference sequence).

V gene TRBV28 combines with J gene TRBJ1-2, with 10 bases identical to TRBD1. CDR1 and CDR2 from the germline V gene are MDHEN and SYDVKM. The trim removed 3 bases at V and 4 bases at J, leaving 5 bases unmatched. The CDR3 contains 15 residues. The chain's CDR3 is CASSFRDRGSYGYTF. In DNA, the CDR3 is TGTGCCAGCAGTTTCCGGGACAGGGGTTCCTATGGCTACACCTTC.

The chain joins TRBV29-1 to TRBJ2-2; D is unresolved. Trimming pared 4 bases from V and 1 base from J, leaving 7 bases between. The germline gives CDR1 SQVTM, CDR2 ANQGSEA. The CDR3 loop spans 13 amino acids. The CDR3 sequence is CSVAPWNTGELFF. DNA for the CDR3: TGCAGCGTTGCTCCTTGGAACACCGGGGAGCTGTTTTTT.

Of note for this clone: Other DNA sequences in the sample encode the same CDR3. The chain is built from TRBV4-1 and TRBJ2-7; D might be TRBD1 (5 bases). Trimming stripped 3 bases from V and 4 bases from J, with 10 bases between. The CDR3 is 13 amino acids. In germline, CDR1 is MGHRA, CDR2 YSYEKL. This chain's CDR3 is CASSHRTSYEQYF. CDR3 nucleotides: TGCGCCAGCAGCCACCGGACATCGTACGAGCAGTACTTC.